One sample yielded the 30 T cell receptor beta chains listed below, sequenced in a study of human T cells and chemical hapten exposure. As for time point: healthy volunteer bleed at 2 weeks. Unseparated into fractions, whole blood served as the source from which total RNA was extracted. MiXCR, run by TCRdb on the RACE reads, gives a single entry per CDR3 protein. Counted here are 49,000 or so distinct CDR3 sequences, around 4.5% occurring once; the ten biggest clones make up roughly 5.2%. The sequencing sample was made of whole blood. These receptors were taken from a human donor in good health. Some clones in this sample may be carry-over from other donors' samples.

The V and J genes are TRBV20-1 and TRBJ1-2, with unresolved D. Trimming pared 3 bases from V and 0 bases from J, leaving 8 bases between. This CDR3 is 13 amino acids long. Germline CDR1 reads DFQATT; CDR2 reads SNEGSKA (reference sequence). CDR3 residues: CSARETSNYGYTF. For the CDR3, the DNA is TGCAGTGCTAGGGAGACTTCTAACTATGGCTACACCTTC.

Regarding this clonotype: A much larger clone lies a single base off, so this may be a read error. The chain recombines TRBV5-1 with TRBJ2-1; D may match TRBD1 or TRBD2 (5 bases each). The CDR3 loop spans 14 amino acids. Germline V lookup: CDR1 SGHRS, CDR2 YFSETQ. The CDR3 spells CDSSLQSGGNEQFF. CDR3 nucleotide sequence: TGCGACAGCAGCTTGCAAAGTGGGGGCAATGAGCAGTTCTTC.

This clonotype has ten or more counts. The V call is TRBV12-3 or TRBV12-4, the J call TRBJ2-3; 8 bases map to TRBD2. CDR3 length: 17 residues. J gave up 1 base and V 6 bases, and 12 bases lay outside the gene matches. In nucleotides, the CDR3 is TGTGCCAGCAGCCCTCAGTGGAGCGGGGGAGGCACAGATACGCAGTATTTT. Protein: CASSPQWSGGGTDTQYF.

This clonotype came up a few times. The chain recombines TRBV11-3 with TRBJ2-7, with D uncertain. The V end was cut by 0 bases, the J end by 3 bases, with 6 bases between. The CDR3 has 13 amino acids. CDR1 and CDR2 (germline): SGHNT, YENEEA. CDR3 nucleotide sequence: TGTGCCAGCAGCTTAGAAACGAGCTACGAGCAGTACTTC. Protein sequence: CASSLETSYEQYF.

At least ten counts were recorded for this clonotype. One junction end disagrees with the germline gene, perhaps due to a read error. V usage is TRBV28 and J usage is TRBJ2-3; 7 positions match TRBD1. CDR1 MDHEN and CDR2 SYDVKM come from the germline V gene. The CDR3 covers 15 residues. CDR3 loop: CASSRGTASIDTQYF. The CDR3 coding sequence is TGTGCCAGCAGCCGTGGGACAGCGAGCATAGATACGCAGTATTTT.

V usage is TRBV28 and J usage is TRBJ2-2, with D hard to call. V lost 10 bases to trimming and J lost 2 bases, with 11 bases between them. The germline CDR1 and CDR2 sequences are MDHEN and SYDVKM. This CDR3 comprises 13 residues. The CDR3 DNA sequence: TGTGCCACCTTGACGGACAACACCGGGGAGCTGTTTTTT. Translation gives CATLTDNTGELFF.

Many counts were recorded for this clonotype. The V call is TRBV6-1, the J call TRBJ1-5; TRBD1 is a possible D gene (5 bases). The CDR3 covers 14 residues. CDR1 and CDR2 (germline): MNHNS, SASEGT. Trimming took off 8 bases at V and 9 bases at J, with 20 bases between the two ends. The CDR3 region has the DNA TGTGCCAGCGCCCTTAACCAGGGAAAGGCGCCCCAGCATTTT. Its translation: CASALNQGKAPQHF.

This clonotype was recorded many times. V gene TRBV29-1 combines with J gene TRBJ2-3, with 13 bases aligning to TRBD2. J gave up 4 bases and V 8 bases, and 6 bases lay outside the gene matches. The germline V gene encodes CDR1 SQVTM and CDR2 ANQGSEA. This CDR3 has 14 amino acids. DNA for the CDR3: TGCAGCCACGGGACTAGCGGGACGTCAGATACGCAGTATTTT. Protein: CSHGTSGTSDTQYF.

This clonotype was counted ten times or more. This chain uses TRBV28 with TRBJ1-2; 9 nucleotides match TRBD1. Germline CDR1 MDHEN, CDR2 SYDVKM. This CDR3 comprises 16 residues. With V trimmed by 4 bases and J by 5 bases, 11 bases remained unmatched. This chain's CDR3 is CASSSPGTGNKYGYTF. For the CDR3, the DNA is TGTGCCAGCAGTTCTCCCGGGACAGGGAATAAATATGGCTACACCTTC.

A few counts support this clonotype. This chain links TRBV20-1 with TRBJ2-3; the D gene is possibly TRBD1 (5 bases). The CDR3 length is 15 residues. Germline V lookup: CDR1 DFQATT, CDR2 SNEGSKA (reference sequence). The germline V and J ends were trimmed by 2 bases and 2 bases, with 14 bases remaining between them. DNA of the CDR3: TGCAGTGCTAGAAATCCCAGGGTACCCACAGATACGCAGTATTTT. Protein: CSARNPRVPTDTQYF.

This clonotype has at least ten counts. V gene TRBV5-5 combines with J gene TRBJ1-6; TRBD1 aligns across 8 bases. V was pared by 0 bases and J by 7 bases, with 9 bases of the junction left unmatched. The CDR3 covers 17 residues. CDR1 and CDR2 (germline): SGHKS, YYEKEE (reference sequence). The CDR3 loop is CASSLGFTGTGNSPLHF. CDR3 nucleotide sequence: TGTGCCAGCAGCTTGGGATTCACCGGGACAGGAAATTCACCCCTCCACTTT. The variable domain in full, completed from reference TRBV5-5 and TRBJ1-6, reads DAGVTQSPTHLIKTRGQQVTLRCSPISGHKSVSWYQQVLGQGPQFIFQYYEKEERGRGNFPDRFSARQFPNYSSELNVNALLLGDSALYLCASSLGFTGTGNSPLHFGNGTRLTVT.

This clonotype came up many times. This chain uses TRBV5-1 with TRBJ1-1; D is unclear. The germline gives CDR1 SGHRS, CDR2 YFSETQ. The V end lost 0 bases, the J end lost 6 bases, and 9 bases lay between the germline ends. This CDR3 has 13 amino acids. Here the CDR3 reads CASSLDTGAEAFF. CDR3 sequence (DNA): TGCGCCAGCAGCTTGGATACGGGAGCTGAAGCTTTCTTT. Variable domain in full (rest from reference TRBV5-1 and TRBJ1-1): KAGVTQTPRYLIKTRGQQVTLSCSPISGHRSVSWYQQTPGQGLQFLFEYFSETQRNKGNFPGRFSGRQFSNSRSEMNVSTLELGDSALYLCASSLDTGAEAFFGQGTRLTVV.

A word on this clonotype: A much larger clone differs by one base, so this may be a read error. The chain employs TRBV7-6 and TRBJ2-3, with 10 bases aligning to TRBD2. Germline loops: CDR1 SGHVS, CDR2 FNYEAQ. The CDR3 has 19 residues. CDR3 coding DNA: TGTGCCAGCATCTTAGCACGGGTCCTAGCGGGGGTTAGCACAGATACGCAGTATTTT. It encodes CASILARVLAGVSTDTQYF.

The sample holds many counts of this clonotype. The V and J genes are TRBV5-1 and TRBJ1-2; TRBD1 is a possible D gene (6 bases). The CDR3 has 14 residues. Per the germline V gene, CDR1 is SGHRS and CDR2 is YFSETQ. Deletions cut 0 bases from V and 5 bases from J, with 11 bases between. CDR3 nucleotide sequence: TGCGCCAGCAGCTTGGAGGGGGTGAAATATGGCTACACCTTC. Its protein is CASSLEGVKYGYTF.

This clonotype was counted ten times or more. The V call is TRBV27, the J call TRBJ2-1, with D tentatively TRBD1 or TRBD2 (5 bases each). Germline V lookup: CDR1 MNHEY, CDR2 SMNVEV (reference sequence). The CDR3 has 15 amino acids. V lost 5 bases and J lost 0, with 11 bases in between. In nucleotides, the CDR3 is TGTGCCAGCAGTCGAGGGACGAGCTCCTACAATGAGCAGTTCTTC. Amino acids: CASSRGTSSYNEQFF.

This clonotype showed up many times. The rearrangement joins TRBV29-1 to TRBJ2-7; 9 nucleotides line up with TRBD1. Trimming took 3 bases from V and 5 from J; bases not matched to a gene: 5. The CDR3 extends over 13 amino acids. Germline CDR1 SQVTM, CDR2 ANQGSEA. This chain's CDR3 is CSVEGTGNHEQYF. The CDR3 coding sequence is TGCAGCGTTGAGGGGACAGGGAACCACGAGCAGTACTTC.

This clonotype was observed many times. CDR3 residues: CASSDGTYTEAFF. The CDR3 DNA sequence: TGTGCCAGCAGTGACGGGACCTATACTGAAGCTTTCTTT. The rearrangement joins TRBV6-1 to TRBJ1-1, with D possibly matching TRBD1 (5 bases). With 3 bases removed from V and 5 bases from J, the gap between germline ends came to 10 bases. The germline V gene has CDR1 MNHNS and CDR2 SASEGT. CDR3 length: 13 residues.

This clonotype has more than one count but fewer than ten. This sequence joins TRBV5-1 and TRBJ2-3; 12 bases are a match to TRBD2. The CDR3 totals 16 residues. V dropped 5 bases and J dropped 2; count of bases not matched to a gene: 6. CDR1 is SGHRS and CDR2 is YFSETQ in the germline V gene. In nucleotides, the CDR3 is TGCGCCAGCAGGGGGGGACTAGCGGGCTTCACAGATACGCAGTATTTT. Amino acids: CASRGGLAGFTDTQYF.

This clonotype came up many times. The V gene is TRBV28, the J gene TRBJ1-2, with 10 bases aligning to TRBD1. Germline V gives CDR1 MDHEN, CDR2 SYDVKM. CDR3 length: 14 residues. The ends lost 4 bases at V and 8 bases at J; junction bases unmatched: 7. The CDR3 nucleotides are TGTGCCAGCAGTTCCGGACAGGGGGTACAAGGCTACACCTTC. Protein product: CASSSGQGVQGYTF.

This clonotype was counted at least ten times. This chain links TRBV2 with TRBJ1-2; D unclear. V lost 5 bases and J lost 2, with 6 bases in between. The V gene's germline CDR1 is SNHLY and CDR2 FYNNEI. This CDR3 comprises 12 residues. The CDR3 sequence: CASSRENYGYTF. CDR3 nucleotide sequence: TGTGCCAGCAGTCGGGAAAACTATGGCTACACCTTC.

This clonotype appeared many times. The chain joins TRBV29-1 to TRBJ2-5, with unresolved D. Deletions cut 7 bases from V and 3 bases from J, with 15 bases between. In germline, CDR1 is SQVTM, CDR2 ANQGSEA. This CDR3 region has 13 residues. CDR3 loop: CSGLPAQKETQYF. Here the CDR3 DNA reads TGCAGCGGCCTTCCGGCCCAGAAAGAGACCCAGTACTTC.

This clonotype was detected many times. V and J are TRBV6-1 and TRBJ2-3; TRBD2 aligns across 7 bases. Germline assignment: CDR1 MNHNS and CDR2 SASEGT. CDR3 length: 16 amino acids. Germline trimming cut 2 bases from V and 2 bases from J; bases unmatched to any gene: 7. The CDR3 loop is CASSERRLAYTDTQYF. In nucleotides, the CDR3 is TGTGCCAGCAGTGAAAGGCGACTAGCCTACACAGATACGCAGTATTTT.

The chain employs TRBV27 and TRBJ2-1; tentatively, D is TRBD2 (5 bases). The germline V and J ends were trimmed by 2 bases and 6 bases, with 11 bases remaining between them. Germline CDR1 and CDR2: MNHEY and SMNVEV (reference sequence). The CDR3 runs to 14 residues. CDR3 in amino acids: CASSLRLRGNEQFF. The CDR3, as DNA: TGTGCCAGCAGTTTAAGGCTCCGGGGCAATGAGCAGTTCTTC.

This clonotype was picked up many times. The V and J genes are TRBV7-9 and TRBJ2-7; 7 nucleotides line up with TRBD1. V dropped 5 bases and J dropped 5; count of bases not matched to a gene: 6. The CDR3 loop spans 13 amino acids. Germline V gives CDR1 SEHNR, CDR2 FQNEAQ (reference sequence). CDR3 coding DNA: TGTGCCAGCAGCCCAGACAGGGTCGACGAGCAGTACTTC. Translation: CASSPDRVDEQYF.

CDR3 DNA: TGCGCCAGCAGTCAATCAGACGCCACCGGGGAGCTGTTTTTT. Its translation is CASSQSDATGELFF. The genes are TRBV23-1 and TRBJ2-2; D gene unclear. TRBV23-1 is labeled an ORF, and its function is uncertain. The CDR3 is made up of 14 amino acids. The ends were cut back, 0 bases at V and 4 bases at J, with 6 bases in the middle.

This clonotype was seen only a few times. The chain combines TRBV27 with TRBJ1-6, with D possibly matching TRBD1 (6 bases). V lost 4 bases and J 10 bases, leaving 23 bases between the germline ends. This CDR3 contains 17 residues. Germline V lookup: CDR1 MNHEY, CDR2 SMNVEV (reference sequence). The CDR3 sequence: CASSSPLGGRSTSPLHF. The DNA for the CDR3 is TGTGCCAGCAGTTCGCCTTTAGGGGGGAGGTCGACGTCACCCCTCCACTTT.

This chain connects TRBV3-1 to TRBJ2-7, with D perhaps matching TRBD1 or TRBD2 (5 bases each). The V gene's germline CDR1 is LGHDT and CDR2 YNNKEL (reference sequence). V lost 3 bases and J lost 9, with 12 bases in between. The CDR3 has 12 residues. The CDR3 is CASSQGTPRQYF. The CDR3 DNA follows: TGTGCCAGCAGCCAGGGGACCCCCCGGCAGTACTTC.

J is TRBJ2-3 and V is TRBV20-1; TRBD2 matches 8 bases. This CDR3 contains 17 residues. Germline CDR1 and CDR2: DFQATT and SNEGSKA (reference sequence). V dropped 6 bases and J dropped 7; count of bases not matched to a gene: 21. The CDR3 is CSATIGPPSGFIHTQYF. In DNA form, the CDR3 reads TGCAGTGCCACCATTGGTCCACCTAGCGGGTTTATTCATACGCAGTATTTT.

This clonotype was detected ten times or more. The gene calls are TRBV20-1 and TRBJ2-7; the D call may be TRBD1 or TRBD2 (5 bases each). The CDR3 consists of 14 residues. Germline CDR1 DFQATT, CDR2 SNEGSKA (reference sequence). V lost 5 bases to trimming and J lost 7 bases, with 21 bases between them. The CDR3 is CSAARGRLTGEQYF. DNA of the CDR3: TGCAGTGCTGCGAGGGGCCGATTAACGGGGGAGCAGTACTTC.

This clonotype came up many times. This sequence joins TRBV11-2 and TRBJ1-6; 9 bases are shared with TRBD1. The CDR3 extends over 14 amino acids. From germline, CDR1 is SGHAT and CDR2 FQNNGV. Trimming at V came to 5 bases and at J to 9 bases, leaving 5 bases not matched to a gene. The CDR3, as DNA: TGTGCCAGCAGCCCCGGGACAGGGCTTTCACCCCTCCACTTT. The encoded protein is CASSPGTGLSPLHF.